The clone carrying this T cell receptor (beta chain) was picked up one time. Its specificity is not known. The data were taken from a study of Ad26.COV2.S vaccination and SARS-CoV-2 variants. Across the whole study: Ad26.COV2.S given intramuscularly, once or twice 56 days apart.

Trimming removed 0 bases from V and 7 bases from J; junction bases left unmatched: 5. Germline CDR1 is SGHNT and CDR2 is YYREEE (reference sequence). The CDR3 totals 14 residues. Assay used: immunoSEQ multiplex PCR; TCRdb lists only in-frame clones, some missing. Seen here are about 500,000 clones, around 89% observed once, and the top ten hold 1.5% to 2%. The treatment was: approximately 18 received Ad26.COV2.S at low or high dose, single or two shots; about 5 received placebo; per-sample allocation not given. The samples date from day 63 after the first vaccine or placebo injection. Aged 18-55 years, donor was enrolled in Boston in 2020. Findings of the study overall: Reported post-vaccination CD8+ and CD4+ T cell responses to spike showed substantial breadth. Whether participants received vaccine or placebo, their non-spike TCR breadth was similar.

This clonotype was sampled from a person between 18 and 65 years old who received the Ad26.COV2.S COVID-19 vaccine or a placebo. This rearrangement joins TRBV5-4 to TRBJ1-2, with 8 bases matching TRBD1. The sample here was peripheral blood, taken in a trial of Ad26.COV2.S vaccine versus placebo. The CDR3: CASSLGQGLGGYTF. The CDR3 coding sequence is TGTGCCAGCAGCTTGGGACAGGGGTTGGGTGGCTACACCTTC. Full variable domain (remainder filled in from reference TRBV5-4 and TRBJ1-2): ETGVTQSPTHLIKTRGQQVTLRCSSQSGHNTVSWYQQALGQGPQFIFQYYREEENGRGNFPPRFSGLQFPNYSSELNVNALELDDSALYLCASSLGQGLGGYTFGSGTRLTVV.